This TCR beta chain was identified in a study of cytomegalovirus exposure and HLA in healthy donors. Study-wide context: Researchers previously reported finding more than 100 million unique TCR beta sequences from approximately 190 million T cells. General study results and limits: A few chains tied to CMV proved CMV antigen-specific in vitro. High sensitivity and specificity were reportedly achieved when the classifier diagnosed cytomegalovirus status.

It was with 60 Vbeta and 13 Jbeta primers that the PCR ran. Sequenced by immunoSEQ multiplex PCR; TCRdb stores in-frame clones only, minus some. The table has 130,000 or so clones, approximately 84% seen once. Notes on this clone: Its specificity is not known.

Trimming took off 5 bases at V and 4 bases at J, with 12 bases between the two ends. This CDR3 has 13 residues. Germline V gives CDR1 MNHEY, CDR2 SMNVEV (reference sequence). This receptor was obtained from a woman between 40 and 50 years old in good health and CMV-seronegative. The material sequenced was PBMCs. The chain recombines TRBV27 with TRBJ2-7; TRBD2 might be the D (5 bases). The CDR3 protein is CASSRYGDYEQYF. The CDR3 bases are TGTGCCAGCAGTCGATACGGGGATTACGAGCAGTACTTC.